Listed here are 19 T cell receptor beta chains from one sample, sequenced in a study of cytomegalovirus exposure and HLA in healthy donors. Here immunoSEQ multiplex PCR was the method, and the copy in TCRdb shows in-frame clones only, minus some. Among roughly 220,000 clones listed, 85% to 95% were seen once. Sequencing input: PBMCs. All receptors derive from a young woman in good health and CMV-seronegative.

The chain joins TRBV5-1 to TRBJ2-1; 8 bases map to TRBD2. Germline loops: CDR1 SGHRS, CDR2 YFSETQ. There are 15 residues in the CDR3. The V and J ends lost 6 bases and 2 bases, in that order; junction bases with no gene match: 7. As DNA, the CDR3 is TGCGCCAGCAACCGGGGGGGCAATGCCTACAATGAGCAGTTCTTC. It translates to CASNRGGNAYNEQFF.

The chain has TRBV28 and TRBJ2-1; perhaps TRBD2 as D (5 bases). CDR1 is MDHEN and CDR2 is SYDVKM in the germline V gene. With 8 bases removed from V and 3 bases from J, the gap between germline ends came to 11 bases. This CDR3 spans 13 amino acids. The DNA for the CDR3 is TGTGCCAGCCATTCCCGGGACTACAATGAGCAGTTCTTC. Residues: CASHSRDYNEQFF.

This sequence joins TRBV12-5 and TRBJ2-7; 9 nucleotides agree with TRBD1. The germline V gene has CDR1 LGHNT and CDR2 FRNRAP. The CDR3 has 15 residues. Unmatched junction bases numbered 9, after V lost 6 bases and J lost 3 bases. The DNA for the CDR3 is TGTGCTAGTGGCCAGACAGGGGGTGGAAACTACGAGCAGTACTTC. Amino acids: CASGQTGGGNYEQYF.

The chain is built from TRBV28 and TRBJ2-7; D not certain. The CDR3 totals 12 residues. Trimming removed 8 bases from V and 2 bases from J, with 10 bases in between. The V gene's germline CDR1 is MDHEN and CDR2 SYDVKM. CDR3 protein: CASRKRPYEQYF. The CDR3 DNA is TGTGCCAGCCGAAAGAGGCCCTACGAGCAGTACTTC.

The chain joins TRBV5-1 to TRBJ2-7; D is uncertain. The CDR3 extends over 11 amino acids. Trimming left V 4 bases short and J 7 bases short, with 9 bases between. The V gene's germline CDR1 is SGHRS and CDR2 YFSETQ. CDR3 DNA sequence: TGCGCCAGCAGCCAAACTGAAGAGCAGTACTTC. Protein: CASSQTEEQYF.

This chain connects TRBV25-1 to TRBJ1-2, with D possibly TRBD1 on 6 matching bases. This CDR3 spans 13 amino acids. CDR1 is MGHDK, CDR2 SYGVNS, per germline. Trimming took 5 bases from V and 7 from J, leaving 14 bases between them. The CDR3 DNA is TGTGCCAGCAGTCAGTACCAGGGGTCTGGCTACACCTTC. Amino acid sequence: CASSQYQGSGYTF.

The chain joins TRBV5-1 to TRBJ2-7, with 10 nucleotides matching TRBD1. CDR1 is SGHRS, CDR2 YFSETQ, per germline. The ends lost 1 base at V and 5 bases at J; junction bases unmatched: 9. The CDR3 length is 16 residues. CDR3 DNA sequence: TGCGCCAGCAGCTTGACCCTCGACAGGGGGCCAGACGAGCAGTACTTC. Translation gives CASSLTLDRGPDEQYF.

J is TRBJ2-5 and V is TRBV5-4, with 10 nucleotides matching TRBD2. Germline CDR1 SGHNT, CDR2 YYREEE (reference sequence). The J segment lost 3 bases and the V segment lost 4 bases, leaving 9 bases of the junction unmatched. The CDR3 extends over 16 amino acids. The CDR3 DNA reads as TGTGCCAGCAGCATACGCGGAACTAGCGGGAAAGAGACCCAGTACTTC. Its translation: CASSIRGTSGKETQYF.

The chain couples TRBV7-2 to TRBJ2-1; TRBD2 matches at 10 bases. The germline gives CDR1 SGHTA, CDR2 FQGNSA. V shed 4 bases, J shed 7 bases, and the junction held 7 bases outside the gene matches. CDR3 length equals 15 residues. In nucleotides, the CDR3 is TGTGCCAGCAGCTATACTAGCGGGGTGGGAAATGAGCAGTTCTTC. Its protein is CASSYTSGVGNEQFF.

As for this clone: Additional DNA sequences in this sample encode the identical CDR3. This chain connects TRBV27 to TRBJ1-1, with D possibly matching TRBD1 (5 bases). Trimming shortened V by 3 bases and J by 3 bases, and 11 bases separated the two germline ends. The CDR3 totals 14 residues. Germline CDR1 is MNHEY and CDR2 is SMNVEV (reference sequence). The CDR3 DNA reads as TGTGCCAGCAGTTTGTGGCAGGGTGACACTGAAGCTTTCTTT. Encoded protein: CASSLWQGDTEAFF.

This chain joins TRBV28 and TRBJ1-2; a possible D gene is TRBD1 (5 bases). Trimming stripped 3 bases from V and 4 bases from J, with 12 bases between. The CDR3 totals 14 residues. Per the germline V gene, CDR1 is MDHEN and CDR2 is SYDVKM. CDR3 DNA: TGTGCCAGCAGTTTTAGGACATCTGTCTATGGCTACACCTTC. Residues: CASSFRTSVYGYTF.

The chain combines TRBV5-4 with TRBJ2-3, with D possibly TRBD1 on 6 matching bases. Germline CDR1 reads SGHNT; CDR2 reads YYREEE (reference sequence). The CDR3 is 15 amino acids. V dropped 4 bases and J dropped 2 bases, with 14 bases sitting between them. The DNA of the CDR3 is TGTGCCAGCAGCCCTGACAGGACCATCACAGATACGCAGTATTTT. It codes for CASSPDRTITDTQYF. Variable domain in full (rest from reference TRBV5-4 and TRBJ2-3): ETGVTQSPTHLIKTRGQQVTLRCSSQSGHNTVSWYQQALGQGPQFIFQYYREEENGRGNFPPRFSGLQFPNYSSELNVNALELDDSALYLCASSPDRTITDTQYFGPGTRLTVL.

The chain uses TRBV7-9 and TRBJ1-1, with D possibly being TRBD1 (6 bases). Trimming pared 5 bases from V and 0 bases from J, leaving 10 bases between. Germline CDR1 is SEHNR and CDR2 is FQNEAQ (reference sequence). There are 14 residues in the CDR3. The CDR3 region has the DNA TGTGCCAGCAGCATCGAGGGGGTGAACACTGAAGCTTTCTTT. Translating gives CASSIEGVNTEAFF.

The CDR3, as DNA: TGTGCCAGCAGCTCAGACGGGATCACAGATACGCAGTATTTT. Its protein is CASSSDGITDTQYF. The gene calls are TRBV28 and TRBJ2-3; D is possibly TRBD2 (5 bases). This CDR3 region has 14 residues. Deletions cut 6 bases from V and 2 bases from J, with 12 bases between. Germline lookup yields CDR1 MDHEN and CDR2 SYDVKM.

The chain couples TRBV2 to TRBJ1-5; D gene unclear. The CDR3 extends over 14 amino acids. The V end lost 0 bases, the J end lost 5 bases, and 8 bases lay between the germline ends. The germline V gene has CDR1 SNHLY and CDR2 FYNNEI. DNA for the CDR3: TGTGCCAGCAGTGAAGCGGCGGAGGATCAGCCCCAGCATTTT. Its protein is CASSEAAEDQPQHF.

The V gene is TRBV11-2, the J gene TRBJ2-3, with TRBD2 identical over 7 bases. The CDR3 consists of 15 residues. CDR1 and CDR2 (germline): SGHAT, FQNNGV. J lost 2 bases, V lost 0 bases, and 2 bases had no gene match. The CDR3 DNA follows: TGTGCCAGCAGCTTAGAAGCGGGGAACACAGATACGCAGTATTTT. This sequence encodes CASSLEAGNTDTQYF.

The chain links TRBV28 to TRBJ2-5, with 7 bases fitting TRBD1. The CDR3 has 17 residues. Trimming cost V 6 bases and J 2 bases; bases outside gene matches: 15. The V gene's germline CDR1 is MDHEN and CDR2 SYDVKM. The CDR3 bases are TGTGCCAGCAGCCCGCACCCAACAGGGGTTCGGCAAGAGACCCAGTACTTC. Translating it yields CASSPHPTGVRQETQYF.

This chain links TRBV7-9 with TRBJ2-7; TRBD1 aligns across 7 bases. This CDR3 is built from 14 residues. The V segment lost 3 bases and the J segment 0 bases; nucleotides outside the gene matches: 2. Looked up from germline, CDR1 is SEHNR and CDR2 is FQNEAQ (reference sequence). The DNA of the CDR3 is TGTGCCAGCAGCTTTGCAGGGGGCTCCTACGAGCAGTACTTC. Its translation is CASSFAGGSYEQYF. The complete variable domain, with remaining parts taken from reference TRBV7-9 and TRBJ2-7, reads DTGVSQNPRHKITKRGQNVTFRCDPISEHNRLYWYRQTLGQGPEFLTYFQNEAQLEKSRLLSDRFSAERPKGSFSTLEIQRTEQGDSAMYLCASSFAGGSYEQYFGPGTRLTVT.

This clone appeared a few times. CDR3 residues: CASSLGTSGNTGELFF. The CDR3 DNA reads TGTGCCAGCAGCCTGGGGACTAGCGGGAACACCGGGGAGCTGTTTTTT. This chain uses TRBV7-8 with TRBJ2-2, with 11 nucleotides matching TRBD2. Trimming removed 5 bases from V and 1 base from J; junction bases left unmatched: 3. Germline loops: CDR1 SGHVS, CDR2 FQNEAQ. The CDR3 is 16 amino acids. The variable domain in full, completed from reference TRBV7-8 and TRBJ2-2, reads GAGVSQSPRYKVAKRGQDVALRCDPISGHVSLFWYQQALGQGPEFLTYFQNEAQLDKSGLPSDRFFAERPEGSVSTLKIQRTQQEDSAVYLCASSLGTSGNTGELFFGEGSRLTVL.